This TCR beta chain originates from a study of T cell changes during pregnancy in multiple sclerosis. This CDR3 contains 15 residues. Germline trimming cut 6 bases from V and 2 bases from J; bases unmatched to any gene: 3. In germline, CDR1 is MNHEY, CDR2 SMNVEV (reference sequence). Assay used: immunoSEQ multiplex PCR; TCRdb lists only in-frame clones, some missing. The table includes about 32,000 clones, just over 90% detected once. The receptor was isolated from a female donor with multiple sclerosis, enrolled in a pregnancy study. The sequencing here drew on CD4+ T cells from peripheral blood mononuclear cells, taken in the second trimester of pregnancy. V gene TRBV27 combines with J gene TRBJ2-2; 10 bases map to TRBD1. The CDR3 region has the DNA TGTGCCAGCAGCCGGGACAGGGGTAACACCGGGGAGCTGTTTTTT. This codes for CASSRDRGNTGELFF.